The sequence of this T cell receptor (beta chain) was determined in a study of blood T cell repertoires in COVID-19. Across the whole study: The analysed material was cDNA or gDNA that came from T cells, B-cell-depleted T cells, or PBMCs.

Per the study methods: Researchers report that nucleated cell counts were estimated from reference gene primer amplification. Method: immunoSEQ multiplex PCR; TCRdb's copy keeps in-frame clones and lacks some. V and J calls and clone size are as listed in that table; D and trimming were resolved from the DNA. The table lists 80,000 or so clones, approximately 80% of them singletons. Germline CDR1 and CDR2: MDHEN and SYDVKM. CDR3 length: 15 amino acids. Trimming stripped 3 bases from V and 4 bases from J, with 13 bases between. The receptor's source is an older woman with acute or convalescent COVID-19. Source material: peripheral blood. J is TRBJ1-5 and V is TRBV28; no reliable D call. The CDR3 spells CASSFITETNQPQHF. The CDR3 DNA sequence: TGTGCCAGCAGTTTCATAACAGAAACTAATCAGCCCCAGCATTTT.